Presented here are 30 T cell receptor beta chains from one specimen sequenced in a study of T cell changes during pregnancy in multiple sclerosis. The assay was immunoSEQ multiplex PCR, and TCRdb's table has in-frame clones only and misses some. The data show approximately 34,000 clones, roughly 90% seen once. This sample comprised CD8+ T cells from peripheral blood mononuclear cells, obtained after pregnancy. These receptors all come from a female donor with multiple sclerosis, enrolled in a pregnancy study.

DNA of the CDR3: TGTGCCAGCAGCGTACCAGAGACGGGGACTGAAGCTTTCTTT. Amino acids: CASSVPETGTEAFF. The chain links TRBV9 to TRBJ1-1; D is unresolved. CDR1 is SGDLS and CDR2 is YYNGEE in the germline V gene. This CDR3 region has 14 residues. V lost 1 base and J 5 bases, leaving 12 bases between the germline ends.

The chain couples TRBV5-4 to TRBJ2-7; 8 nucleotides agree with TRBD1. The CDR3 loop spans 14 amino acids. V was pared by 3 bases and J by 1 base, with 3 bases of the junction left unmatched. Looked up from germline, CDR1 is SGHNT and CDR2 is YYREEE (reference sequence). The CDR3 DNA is TGTGCCAGCAGCTCCGGGACAGGTTCCTACGAGCAGTACTTC. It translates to CASSSGTGSYEQYF. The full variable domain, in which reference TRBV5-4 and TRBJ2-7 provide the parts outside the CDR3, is ETGVTQSPTHLIKTRGQQVTLRCSSQSGHNTVSWYQQALGQGPQFIFQYYREEENGRGNFPPRFSGLQFPNYSSELNVNALELDDSALYLCASSSGTGSYEQYFGPGTRLTVT.

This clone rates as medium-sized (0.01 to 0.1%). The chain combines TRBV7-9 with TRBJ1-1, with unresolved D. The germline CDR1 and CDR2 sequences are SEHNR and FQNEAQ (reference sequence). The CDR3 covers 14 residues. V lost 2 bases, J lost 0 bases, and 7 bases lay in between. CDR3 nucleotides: TGTGCCAGCAGCTTATTGGCCTTGAACACTGAAGCTTTCTTT. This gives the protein CASSLLALNTEAFF.

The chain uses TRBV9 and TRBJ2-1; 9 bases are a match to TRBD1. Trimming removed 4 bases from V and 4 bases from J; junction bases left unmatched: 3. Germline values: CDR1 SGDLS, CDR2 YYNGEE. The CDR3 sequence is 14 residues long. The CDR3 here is CASSTGQGYNEQFF. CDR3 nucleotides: TGTGCCAGCAGCACGGGACAGGGTTACAATGAGCAGTTCTTC.

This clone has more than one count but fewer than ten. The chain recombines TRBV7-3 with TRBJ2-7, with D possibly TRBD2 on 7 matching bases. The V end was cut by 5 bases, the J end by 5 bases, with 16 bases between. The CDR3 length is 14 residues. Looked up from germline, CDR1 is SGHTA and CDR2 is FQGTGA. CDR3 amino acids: CASSVLGGPDEQYF. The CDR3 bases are TGTGCCAGCAGCGTGCTCGGGGGGCCCGACGAGCAGTACTTC.

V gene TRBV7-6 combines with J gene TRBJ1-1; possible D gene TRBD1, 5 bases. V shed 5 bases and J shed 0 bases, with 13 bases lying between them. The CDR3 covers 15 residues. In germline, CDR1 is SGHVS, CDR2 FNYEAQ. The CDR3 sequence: CASSPGGFMNTEAFF. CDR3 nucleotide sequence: TGTGCCAGCAGCCCCGGGGGATTCATGAACACTGAAGCTTTCTTT.

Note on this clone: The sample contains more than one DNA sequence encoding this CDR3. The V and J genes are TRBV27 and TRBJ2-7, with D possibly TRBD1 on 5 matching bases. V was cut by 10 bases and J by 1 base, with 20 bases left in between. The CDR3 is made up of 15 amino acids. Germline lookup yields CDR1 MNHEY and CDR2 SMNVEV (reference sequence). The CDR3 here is CATSPQGAASYEQYF. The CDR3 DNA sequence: TGTGCCACCTCCCCCCAAGGGGCCGCGTCCTACGAGCAGTACTTC.

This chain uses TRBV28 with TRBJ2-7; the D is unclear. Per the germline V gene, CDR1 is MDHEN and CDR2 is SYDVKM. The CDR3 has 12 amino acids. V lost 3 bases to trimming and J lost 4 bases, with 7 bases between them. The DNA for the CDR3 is TGTGCCAGCAGTTTTTATCAGTACGAGCAGTACTTC. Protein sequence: CASSFYQYEQYF.

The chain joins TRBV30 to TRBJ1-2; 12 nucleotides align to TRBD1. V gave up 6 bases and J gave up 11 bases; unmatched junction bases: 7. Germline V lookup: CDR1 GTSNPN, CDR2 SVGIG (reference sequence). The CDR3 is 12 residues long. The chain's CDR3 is CACGTGGLYYTF. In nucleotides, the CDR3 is TGTGCCTGCGGGACAGGGGGCCTTTATTACACCTTC.

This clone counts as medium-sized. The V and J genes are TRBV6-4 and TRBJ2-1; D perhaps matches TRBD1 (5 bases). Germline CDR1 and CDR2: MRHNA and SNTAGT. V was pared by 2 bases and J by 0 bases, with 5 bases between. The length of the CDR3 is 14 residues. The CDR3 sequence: CASSDDSSYNEQFF. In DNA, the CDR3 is TGTGCCAGCAGTGACGACAGCTCCTACAATGAGCAGTTCTTC.

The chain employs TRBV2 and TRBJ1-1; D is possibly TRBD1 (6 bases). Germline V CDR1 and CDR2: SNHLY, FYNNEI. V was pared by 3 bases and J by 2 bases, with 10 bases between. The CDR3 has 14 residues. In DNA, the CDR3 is TGTGCCAGCAGTGACTGGACAGCAAACACTGAAGCTTTCTTT. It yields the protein CASSDWTANTEAFF.

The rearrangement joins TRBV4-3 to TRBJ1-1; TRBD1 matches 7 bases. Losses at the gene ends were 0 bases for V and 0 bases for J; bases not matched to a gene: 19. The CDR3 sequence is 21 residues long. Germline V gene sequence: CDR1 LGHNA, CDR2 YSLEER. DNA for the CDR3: TGCGCCAGCAGCCAAGACAGGAGGGGGCTCAGCGCCCTTAATTTGAACACTGAAGCTTTCTTT. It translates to CASSQDRRGLSALNLNTEAFF.

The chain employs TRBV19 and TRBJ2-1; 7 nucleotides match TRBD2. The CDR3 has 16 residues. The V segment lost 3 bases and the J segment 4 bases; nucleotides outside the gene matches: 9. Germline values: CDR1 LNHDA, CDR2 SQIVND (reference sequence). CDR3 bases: TGTGCCAGTAGTATCGGCGCGGCTAGCGGATACAATGAGCAGTTCTTC. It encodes CASSIGAASGYNEQFF.

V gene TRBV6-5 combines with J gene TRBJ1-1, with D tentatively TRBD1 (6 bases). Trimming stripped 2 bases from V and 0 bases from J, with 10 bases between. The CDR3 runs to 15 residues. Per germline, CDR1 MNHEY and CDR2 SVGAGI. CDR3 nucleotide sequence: TGTGCCAGCAGTTACGGGGGCAGGTTGAACACTGAAGCTTTCTTT. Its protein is CASSYGGRLNTEAFF.

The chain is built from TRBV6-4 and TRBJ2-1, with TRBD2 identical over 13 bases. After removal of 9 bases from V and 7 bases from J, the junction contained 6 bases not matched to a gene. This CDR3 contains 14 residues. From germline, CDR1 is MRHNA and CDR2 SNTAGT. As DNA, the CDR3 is TGTGCCAGTAGAACTAGCGGGGGGGTGAATGAGCAGTTCTTC. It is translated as CASRTSGGVNEQFF.

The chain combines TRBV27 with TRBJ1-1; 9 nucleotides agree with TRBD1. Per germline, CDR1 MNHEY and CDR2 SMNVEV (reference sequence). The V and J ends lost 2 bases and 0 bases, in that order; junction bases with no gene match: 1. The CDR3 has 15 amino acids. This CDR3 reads CASSLGDRVNTEAFF. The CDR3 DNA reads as TGTGCCAGCAGTTTAGGGGACAGGGTGAACACTGAAGCTTTCTTT.

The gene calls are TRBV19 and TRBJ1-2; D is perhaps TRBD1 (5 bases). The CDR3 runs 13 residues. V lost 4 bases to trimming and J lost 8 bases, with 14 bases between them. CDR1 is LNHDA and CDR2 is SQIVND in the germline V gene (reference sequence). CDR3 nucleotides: TGTGCCAGTAGTAGGGGGGTCGCCTGGGGCTACACCTTC. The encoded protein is CASSRGVAWGYTF.

The CDR3 coding sequence is TGTGCCAGCAGTTACCTAGACAGGGGGCGCGGTGAAGCTTTCTTT. Amino acid sequence: CASSYLDRGRGEAFF. The chain is built from TRBV6-6 and TRBJ1-1; 10 bases agree with TRBD1. The CDR3 spans 15 residues. Germline V gene sequence: CDR1 MNHNY, CDR2 SVGAGI (reference sequence). V shed 2 bases and J 7 bases; nucleotides not matched to a gene: 7.

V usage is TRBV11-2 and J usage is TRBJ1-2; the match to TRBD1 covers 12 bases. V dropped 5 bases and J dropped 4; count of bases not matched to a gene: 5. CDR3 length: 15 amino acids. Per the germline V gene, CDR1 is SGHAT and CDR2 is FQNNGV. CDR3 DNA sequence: TGTGCCAGCAGCCCCGGGACAGGGGGCTTCTATGGCTACACCTTC. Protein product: CASSPGTGGFYGYTF.

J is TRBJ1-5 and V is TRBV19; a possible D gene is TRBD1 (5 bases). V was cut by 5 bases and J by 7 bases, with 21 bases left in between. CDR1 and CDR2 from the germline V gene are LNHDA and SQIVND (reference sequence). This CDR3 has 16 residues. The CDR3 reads CASSSTGVRTGQPQHF. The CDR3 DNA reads TGTGCCAGTAGTTCAACGGGGGTTCGCACGGGGCAGCCCCAGCATTTT.

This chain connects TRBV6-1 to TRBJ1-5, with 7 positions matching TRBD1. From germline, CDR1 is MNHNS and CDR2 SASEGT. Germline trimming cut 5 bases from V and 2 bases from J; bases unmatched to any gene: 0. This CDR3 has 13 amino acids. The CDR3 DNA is TGTGCCAGCAGTACAGGGGGCAATCAGCCCCAGCATTTT. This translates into CASSTGGNQPQHF.

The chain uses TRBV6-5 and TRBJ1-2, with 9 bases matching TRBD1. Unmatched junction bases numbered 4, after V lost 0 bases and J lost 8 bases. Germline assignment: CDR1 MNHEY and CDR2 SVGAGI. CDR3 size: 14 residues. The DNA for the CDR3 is TGTGCCAGCAGTTACTCGATGGGACAGGGAGGCTACACCTTC. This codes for CASSYSMGQGGYTF.

The CDR3 DNA reads TGTGCCAGCAGCTTGGGCCACGCGGGTGGTGGGTACGAGCAGTACTTC. Encoded protein: CASSLGHAGGGYEQYF. The J gene is TRBJ2-7, the V gene TRBV5-5; a possible D gene is TRBD2 (5 bases). Germline assignment: CDR1 SGHKS and CDR2 YYEKEE (reference sequence). V was clipped by 0 bases and J by 4 bases, with 17 bases between them. CDR3 length: 16 residues.

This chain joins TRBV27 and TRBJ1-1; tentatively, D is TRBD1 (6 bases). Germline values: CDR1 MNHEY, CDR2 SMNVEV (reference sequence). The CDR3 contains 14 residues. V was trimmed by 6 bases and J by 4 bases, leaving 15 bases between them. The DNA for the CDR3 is TGTGCCAGCAGCATCAGGGGTTATAGCACTGAAGCTTTCTTT. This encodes CASSIRGYSTEAFF.

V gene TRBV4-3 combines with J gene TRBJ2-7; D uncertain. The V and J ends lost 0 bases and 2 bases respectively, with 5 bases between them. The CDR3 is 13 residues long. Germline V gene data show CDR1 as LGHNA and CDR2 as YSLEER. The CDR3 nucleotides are TGCGCCAGCAGCCAAGAGGGCCCCTACGAGCAGTACTTC. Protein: CASSQEGPYEQYF.

The CDR3 coding sequence is TGTGCCAGCCTAGGGGGGGGCACTGAAGCTTTCTTT. It is translated as CASLGGGTEAFF. The chain couples TRBV10-3 to TRBJ1-1; possibly TRBD1 for D (6 bases). Trimming took off 10 bases at V and 4 bases at J, with 13 bases between the two ends. This CDR3 is built from 12 residues. CDR1 is ENHRY, CDR2 SYGVKD, per germline.

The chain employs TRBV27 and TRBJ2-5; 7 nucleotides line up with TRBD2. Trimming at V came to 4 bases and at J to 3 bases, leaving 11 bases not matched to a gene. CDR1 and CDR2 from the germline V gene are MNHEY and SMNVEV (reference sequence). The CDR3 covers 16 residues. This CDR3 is CASSSPVWAGEETQYF. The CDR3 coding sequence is TGTGCCAGCAGTTCGCCCGTCTGGGCGGGGGAAGAGACCCAGTACTTC.

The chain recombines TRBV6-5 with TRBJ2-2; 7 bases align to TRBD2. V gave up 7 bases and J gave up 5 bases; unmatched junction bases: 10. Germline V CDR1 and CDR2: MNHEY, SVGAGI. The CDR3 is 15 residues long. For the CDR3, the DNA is TGTGCCAGCACGATGAGCGGGGAACCGACCGGGGAGCTGTTTTTT. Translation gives CASTMSGEPTGELFF.

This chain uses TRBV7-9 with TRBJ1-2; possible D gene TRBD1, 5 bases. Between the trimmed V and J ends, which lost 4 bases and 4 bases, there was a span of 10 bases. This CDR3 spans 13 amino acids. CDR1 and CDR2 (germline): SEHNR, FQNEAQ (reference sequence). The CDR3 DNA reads TGTGCCAGCAGCTCATCAGGGCCCTATGGCTACACCTTC. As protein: CASSSSGPYGYTF.

The chain's CDR3 is CASSLGQGNTEAFF. In nucleotides, the CDR3 is TGTGCCAGCAGCCTGGGACAGGGAAACACTGAAGCTTTCTTT. V is TRBV6-5 and J is TRBJ1-1; 9 positions agree with TRBD1. Germline V gene lookup returns CDR1 MNHEY and CDR2 SVGAGI. This CDR3 spans 14 amino acids. Germline trimming cut 6 bases from V and 2 bases from J; bases unmatched to any gene: 4.